This T cell receptor beta chain stems from a study of blood T cell repertoires in COVID-19 (dated by TCRdb to the early 2020s). Study-wide context: Samples covering the acute and convalescent phases of COVID-19 were provided by collaborators in the United States, Italy and Spain. HLA class I and class II types, where available, came from metadata supplied by the sample provider rather than from assay-based typing. Deeply sampled blood TCRbeta repertoires from subjects exposed to, actively infected with, or recovered from COVID-19 were included in the dataset. The prospective study material was composed of cDNA or gDNA derived from T cells, B-cell-depleted T cells, or PBMCs. The samples were drawn from two sources: the first 160 participants of the ongoing ImmuneRACE study, and over 1,000 subjects contributed by 6 global collaborators. The repertoires were released in a freely available public database intended as a resource for research on the immune response to SARS-CoV-2. The sample metadata nearly always contained a de-identified subject ID, COVID-19 status, age in years and sex.

The study at large found these results: How much clinical and demographic metadata was included differed by source and by participant, and the metadata was provided uncurated.

CDR1 and CDR2 (KGHSH, LQKENI) derive from the germline V gene. The V end gives up 0 bases and the J end 6 bases, leaving 4 bases in the junction not matched to a gene. Its CDR3 holds 14 amino acids, cysteine through phenylalanine. Kept here is only the CDR3 DNA, which spans 42 bases and is read in frame from base 1. One collaborating source in Seattle enrolled patients during active infection and followed them longitudinally through the course of disease. Whole blood was collected in K2EDTA tubes by collaborating institutions according to the institutions' own protocols. For TCRbeta analysis, collaborators shipped samples as frozen whole blood, isolated PBMCs, or DNA extracted from either of those sample types. Turning to this clone: Its antigen has not been determined. No per-base quality is available; no much larger clone lies one base away.

TCRbeta CDR3 regions were amplified from genomic DNA by means of the immunoSEQ Assay, a bias-controlled multiplex PCR. Regarding the original processing steps: The number of nucleated cells in each sample was estimated by amplification of reference gene primers within the assay. To quantify the absolute abundance of each unique TCRbeta CDR3 rearrangement, sequence reads were collapsed and filtered. Productive Simpson clonality was computed per sample as the square root of Simpson's diversity index over productive rearrangements. TCRdb took this table from immuneACCESS and kept in-frame rearrangements with V and J called. Such tables lack part of the clones; where checked against another copy, unresolved V genes explain under half of the gap, and the rest is unexplained. V, J and clone size are those of that table, while D and trimming were read from the DNA. The sample yields 87,000 or so clones; less than 95% were counted once. The ten largest clones take up 6.5% to 8% of the sample.

In this chain, TRBV18 is recombined with TRBJ2-5; 7 junctional bases match TRBD1. This TCR came from a young man with COVID-19, enrolled during active disease. What was sequenced was peripheral blood. The encoded CDR3 is CASSPPTGSKTQYF. The DNA sequence follows: TGTGCCAGCTCACCACCGACAGGGTCGAAGACCCAGTACTTC.